This T cell receptor beta chain originates from a study of blood T cell repertoires in COVID-19. Study-level background: Spain, Italy and the United States supplied samples that represented acute and convalescent COVID-19. The analysed material was cDNA or gDNA that came from T cells, B-cell-depleted T cells, or PBMCs.

This clone was recorded only once. Data came from immunoSEQ multiplex PCR; TCRdb stores just in-frame clones and leaves some out. Among about 15,000 clones, under 85% were seen once, and the ten largest hold 30% to 40%. This clonotype was sampled from a man between 65 and 85 years old with active or convalescent COVID-19. Sequences were obtained from peripheral blood.

The CDR3 region has the DNA TGTGCCAGCAGCTTAGCTAGCGGGGATTCCTACGAGCAGTACTTC. Residues: CASSLASGDSYEQYF. The chain employs TRBV11-2 and TRBJ2-7; 9 bases fit TRBD2. Trimming cost V 1 base and J 1 base; bases outside gene matches: 2. Germline assignment: CDR1 SGHAT and CDR2 FQNNGV. This CDR3 is 15 amino acids long.